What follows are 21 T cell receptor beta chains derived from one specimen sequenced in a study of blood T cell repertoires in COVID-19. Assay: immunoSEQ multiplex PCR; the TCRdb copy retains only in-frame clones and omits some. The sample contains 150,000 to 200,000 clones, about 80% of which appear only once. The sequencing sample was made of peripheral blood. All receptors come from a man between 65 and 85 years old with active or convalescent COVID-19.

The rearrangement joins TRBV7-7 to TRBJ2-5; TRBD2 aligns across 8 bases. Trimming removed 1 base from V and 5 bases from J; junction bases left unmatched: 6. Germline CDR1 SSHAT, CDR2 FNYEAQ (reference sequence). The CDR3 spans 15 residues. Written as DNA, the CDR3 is TGTGCCAGCAGCTTAGTGGGACTAGGAAAGGAGACCCAGTACTTC. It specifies CASSLVGLGKETQYF. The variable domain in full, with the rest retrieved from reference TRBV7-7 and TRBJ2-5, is GAGVSQSPRYKVTKRGQDVTLRCDPISSHATLYWYQQALGQGPEFLTYFNYEAQPDKSGLPSDRFSAERPEGSISTLTIQRTEQRDSAMYRCASSLVGLGKETQYFGPGTRLLVL.

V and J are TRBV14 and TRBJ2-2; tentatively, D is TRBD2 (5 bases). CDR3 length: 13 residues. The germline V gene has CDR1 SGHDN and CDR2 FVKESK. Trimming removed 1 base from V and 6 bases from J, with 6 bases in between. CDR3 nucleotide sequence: TGTGCCAGCAGCCAAGTGGGAGCCGGGGAGCTGTTTTTT. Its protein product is CASSQVGAGELFF.

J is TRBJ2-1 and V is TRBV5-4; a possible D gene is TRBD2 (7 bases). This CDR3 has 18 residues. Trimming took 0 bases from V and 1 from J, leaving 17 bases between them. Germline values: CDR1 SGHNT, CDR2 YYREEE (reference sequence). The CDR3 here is CASSLARGGRLSYNEQFF. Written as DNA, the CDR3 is TGTGCCAGCAGCTTGGCACGCGGGGGCCGCCTTTCCTACAATGAGCAGTTCTTC.

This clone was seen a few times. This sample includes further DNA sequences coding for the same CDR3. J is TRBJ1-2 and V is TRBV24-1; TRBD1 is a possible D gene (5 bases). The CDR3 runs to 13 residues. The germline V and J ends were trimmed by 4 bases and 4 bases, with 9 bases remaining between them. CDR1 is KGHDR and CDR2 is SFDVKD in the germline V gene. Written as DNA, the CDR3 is TGTGCCACCAGTGACAGGGCTGGCTATGGCTACACCTTC. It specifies CATSDRAGYGYTF.

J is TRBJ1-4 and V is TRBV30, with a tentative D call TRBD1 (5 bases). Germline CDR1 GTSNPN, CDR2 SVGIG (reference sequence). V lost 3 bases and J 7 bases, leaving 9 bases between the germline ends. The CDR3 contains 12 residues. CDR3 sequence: CAWSVGGEKLFF. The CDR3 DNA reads TGTGCCTGGAGCGTGGGGGGTGAAAAACTGTTTTTT.

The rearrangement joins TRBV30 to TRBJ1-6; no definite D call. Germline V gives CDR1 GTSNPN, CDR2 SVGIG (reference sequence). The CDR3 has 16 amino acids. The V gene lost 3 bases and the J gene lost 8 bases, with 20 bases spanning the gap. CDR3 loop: CAWSPVGSDFYSPLHF. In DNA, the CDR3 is TGTGCCTGGAGCCCCGTGGGATCGGACTTCTATTCACCCCTCCACTTT.

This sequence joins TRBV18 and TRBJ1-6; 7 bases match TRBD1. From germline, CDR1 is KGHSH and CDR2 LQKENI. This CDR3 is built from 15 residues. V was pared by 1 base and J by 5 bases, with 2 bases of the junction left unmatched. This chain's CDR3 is CASSPQGADNSPLHF. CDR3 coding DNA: TGTGCCAGCTCACCACAGGGGGCAGATAATTCACCCCTCCACTTT. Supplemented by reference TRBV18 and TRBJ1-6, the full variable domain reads NAGVMQNPRHLVRRRGQEARLRCSPMKGHSHVYWYRQLPEEGLKFMVYLQKENIIDESGMPKERFSAEFPKEGPSILRIQQVVRGDSAAYFCASSPQGADNSPLHFGNGTRLTVT.

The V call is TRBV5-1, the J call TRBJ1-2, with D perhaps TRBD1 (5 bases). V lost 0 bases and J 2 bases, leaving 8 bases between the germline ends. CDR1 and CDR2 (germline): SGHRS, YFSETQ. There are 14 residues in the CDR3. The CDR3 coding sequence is TGCGCCAGCAGCTTGGACAGGTTAAACTATGGCTACACCTTC. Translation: CASSLDRLNYGYTF.

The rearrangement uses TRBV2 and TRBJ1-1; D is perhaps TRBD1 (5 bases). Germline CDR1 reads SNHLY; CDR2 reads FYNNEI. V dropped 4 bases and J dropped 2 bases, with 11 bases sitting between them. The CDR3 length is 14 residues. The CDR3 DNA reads TGTGCCAGCAGTGCGACAGACCTTAACACTGAAGCTTTCTTT. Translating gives CASSATDLNTEAFF.

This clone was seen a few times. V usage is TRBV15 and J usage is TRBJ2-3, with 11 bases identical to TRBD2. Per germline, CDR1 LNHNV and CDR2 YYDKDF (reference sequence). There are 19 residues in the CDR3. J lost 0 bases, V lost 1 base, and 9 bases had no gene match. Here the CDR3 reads CATSRVGLAGGGSTDTQYF. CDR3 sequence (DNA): TGTGCCACCAGCAGAGTAGGGCTAGCGGGAGGCGGAAGCACAGATACGCAGTATTTT. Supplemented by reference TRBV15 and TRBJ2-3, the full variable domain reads DAMVIQNPRYQVTQFGKPVTLSCSQTLNHNVMYWYQQKSSQAPKLLFHYYDKDFNNEADTPDNFQSRRPNTSFCFLDIRSPGLGDTAMYLCATSRVGLAGGGSTDTQYFGPGTRLTVL.

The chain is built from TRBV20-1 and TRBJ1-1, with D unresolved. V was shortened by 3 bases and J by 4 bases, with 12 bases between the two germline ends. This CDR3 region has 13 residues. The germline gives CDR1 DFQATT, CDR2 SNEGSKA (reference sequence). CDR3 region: CSASLRARTEAFF. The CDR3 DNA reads TGCAGTGCTAGTCTGCGGGCCCGCACTGAAGCTTTCTTT.

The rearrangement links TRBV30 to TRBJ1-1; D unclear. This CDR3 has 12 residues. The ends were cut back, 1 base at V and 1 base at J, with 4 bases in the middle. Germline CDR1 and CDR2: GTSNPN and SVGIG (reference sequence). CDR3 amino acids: CAWSGRNTEAFF. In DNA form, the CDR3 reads TGTGCCTGGAGTGGCAGGAACACTGAAGCTTTCTTT.

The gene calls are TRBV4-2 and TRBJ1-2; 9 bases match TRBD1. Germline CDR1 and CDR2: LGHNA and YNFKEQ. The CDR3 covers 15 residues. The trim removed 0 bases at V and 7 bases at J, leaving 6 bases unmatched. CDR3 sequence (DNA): TGTGCCAGCAGCCAAGATTGGGACAGGGAGGGTGGCTACACCTTC. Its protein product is CASSQDWDREGGYTF.

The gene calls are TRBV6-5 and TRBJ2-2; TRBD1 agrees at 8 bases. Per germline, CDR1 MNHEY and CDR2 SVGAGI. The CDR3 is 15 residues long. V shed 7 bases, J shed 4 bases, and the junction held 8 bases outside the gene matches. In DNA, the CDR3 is TGTGCCAGCATACAGGGGGAGGTGACCACCGGGGAGCTGTTTTTT. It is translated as CASIQGEVTTGELFF.

The CDR3 protein is CASQAGGQETQYF. CDR3 coding DNA: TGTGCCAGCCAGGCGGGGGGCCAAGAGACCCAGTACTTC. V is TRBV10-3 and J is TRBJ2-5; 8 bases align to TRBD2. CDR3 length equals 13 residues. Germline V gene lookup returns CDR1 ENHRY and CDR2 SYGVKD. V gave up 10 bases and J gave up 1 base; unmatched junction bases: 5.

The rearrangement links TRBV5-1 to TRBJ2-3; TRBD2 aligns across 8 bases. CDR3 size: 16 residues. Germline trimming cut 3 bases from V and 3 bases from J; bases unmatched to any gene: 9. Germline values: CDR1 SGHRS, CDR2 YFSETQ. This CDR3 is CASSSLPGLETDTQYF. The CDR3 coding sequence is TGCGCCAGCAGCTCCTTACCGGGACTAGAGACAGATACGCAGTATTTT.

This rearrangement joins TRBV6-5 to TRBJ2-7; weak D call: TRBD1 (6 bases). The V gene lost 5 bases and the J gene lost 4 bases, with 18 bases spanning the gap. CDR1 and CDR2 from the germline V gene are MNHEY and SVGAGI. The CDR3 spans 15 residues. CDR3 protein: CASSHRRGNPYEQYF. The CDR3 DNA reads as TGTGCCAGCAGTCACCGCAGGGGAAACCCATACGAGCAGTACTTC.

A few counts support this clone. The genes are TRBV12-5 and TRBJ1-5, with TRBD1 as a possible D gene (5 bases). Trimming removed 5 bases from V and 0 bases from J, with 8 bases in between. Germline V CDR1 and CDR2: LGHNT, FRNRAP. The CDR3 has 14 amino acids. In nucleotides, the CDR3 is TGTGCTAGTGGTCGACAGATTAGCAATCAGCCCCAGCATTTT. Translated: CASGRQISNQPQHF.

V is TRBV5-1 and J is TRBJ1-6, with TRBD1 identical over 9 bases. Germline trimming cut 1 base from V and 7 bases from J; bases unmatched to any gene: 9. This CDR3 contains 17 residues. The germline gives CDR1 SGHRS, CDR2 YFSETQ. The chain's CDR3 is CASSLMVGQGSNSPLHF. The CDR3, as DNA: TGCGCCAGCAGCTTGATGGTTGGACAGGGGAGCAATTCACCCCTCCACTTT.

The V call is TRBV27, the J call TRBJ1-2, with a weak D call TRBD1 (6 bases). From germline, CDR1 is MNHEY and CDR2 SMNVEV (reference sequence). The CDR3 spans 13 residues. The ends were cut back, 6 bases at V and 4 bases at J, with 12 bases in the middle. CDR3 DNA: TGTGCCAGCAGCCAACAGGGTTCCTATGGCTACACCTTC. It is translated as CASSQQGSYGYTF.

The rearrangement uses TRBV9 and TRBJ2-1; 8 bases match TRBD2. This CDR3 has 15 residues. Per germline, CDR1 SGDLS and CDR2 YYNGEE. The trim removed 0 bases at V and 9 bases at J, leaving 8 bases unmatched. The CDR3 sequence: CASSVGGTGGLEQFF. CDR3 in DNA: TGTGCCAGCAGCGTAGGAGGAACGGGGGGGCTTGAGCAGTTCTTC.